These 23 T cell receptor beta chains share one sample of origin, sequenced in a study of T cell responses to AZD1222 COVID-19 vaccine. The repertoire was sequenced with immunoSEQ multiplex PCR; TCRdb's copy has only in-frame clones and lacks some. Of roughly 150,000 clones in the sample, roughly 91% were seen once. Sequencing was performed on peripheral blood, taken on day 0 of AZD1222 vaccination. The receptor set was obtained from an adult in good health.

The V and J genes are TRBV5-5 and TRBJ2-5, with TRBD2 matching 14 bases. The CDR3 is made up of 17 amino acids. Germline CDR1 and CDR2: SGHKS and YYEKEE (reference sequence). V lost 4 bases to trimming and J lost 2 bases; unmatched junction nucleotides: 7. CDR3 DNA sequence: TGTGCCAGCAGCGCCGGGACTAGCGGGAGTTGGCAAGAGACCCAGTACTTC. This sequence encodes CASSAGTSGSWQETQYF.

The CDR3 loop is CASSPELAAAYEQYF. Written as DNA, the CDR3 is TGTGCCAGCAGCCCGGAGCTAGCGGCTGCCTACGAGCAGTACTTC. This chain joins TRBV5-4 and TRBJ2-7, with 7 bases that match TRBD2. The J segment lost 2 bases and the V segment lost 4 bases, leaving 9 bases of the junction unmatched. The CDR3 spans 15 residues. Germline values: CDR1 SGHNT, CDR2 YYREEE (reference sequence).

Comment on this clone: Within the sample, other DNA sequences also encode this same CDR3. This chain joins TRBV6-5 and TRBJ1-2; a weak D match, TRBD1 (5 bases). Germline V gene lookup returns CDR1 MNHEY and CDR2 SVGAGI. This CDR3 contains 14 residues. Trimming cost V 0 bases and J 8 bases, with 13 bases left between them. CDR3: CASSYSGQGGGYTF. The CDR3 DNA sequence: TGTGCCAGCAGTTACTCGGGTCAGGGAGGAGGCTACACCTTC.

The chain recombines TRBV5-1 with TRBJ2-7; unclear D gene. The length of the CDR3 is 17 residues. Germline V gene sequence: CDR1 SGHRS, CDR2 YFSETQ. Trimming cost V 1 base and J 2 bases, with 19 bases left between them. The CDR3 is CASSLSPVGRGTYEQYF. The CDR3 DNA sequence: TGCGCCAGCAGCTTGTCCCCCGTCGGTCGAGGCACCTACGAGCAGTACTTC.

This clone appeared once. The chain joins TRBV7-9 to TRBJ2-1; D gene uncertain. The ends were cut back, 2 bases at V and 4 bases at J, with 12 bases in the middle. Germline CDR1 SEHNR, CDR2 FQNEAQ (reference sequence). CDR3 length: 15 residues. CDR3 sequence (DNA): TGTGCCAGCAGCTTAAACCAGCGCCATTACAATGAGCAGTTCTTC. Its protein product is CASSLNQRHYNEQFF.

The chain links TRBV18 to TRBJ1-1; a possible D gene is TRBD1 (6 bases). The CDR3 contains 13 residues. V gave up 3 bases and J gave up 5 bases, with 10 bases separating them. Germline V lookup: CDR1 KGHSH, CDR2 LQKENI. CDR3 residues: CASSPGAGTEAFF. The CDR3 DNA reads TGTGCCAGCTCACCGGGGGCAGGTACTGAAGCTTTCTTT.

This chain connects TRBV27 to TRBJ1-2, with D maybe TRBD1 (5 bases). The CDR3 runs to 12 residues. The germline gives CDR1 MNHEY, CDR2 SMNVEV (reference sequence). Trimming shortened V by 9 bases and J by 4 bases, and 12 bases separated the two germline ends. CDR3 loop: CASRGDLYGYTF. CDR3 in DNA: TGTGCCAGTCGGGGGGACCTCTATGGCTACACCTTC.

V is TRBV3-1 (or the pseudogene TRBV3-2) and J is TRBJ2-3; the match to TRBD1 covers 8 bases. V lost 1 base to trimming and J lost 5 bases; unmatched junction nucleotides: 11. CDR1 is LGHDT, CDR2 YNNKEL, per germline (reference sequence). CDR3 length equals 17 residues. CDR3 sequence reads: CASSQAGEQGEEDTQYF. The CDR3 DNA reads as TGTGCCAGCAGCCAAGCAGGGGAACAGGGGGAGGAAGATACGCAGTATTTT.

The rearrangement uses TRBV9 and TRBJ2-7; D is perhaps TRBD1 (5 bases). The V and J ends lost 4 bases and 2 bases respectively, with 13 bases between them. The CDR3 spans 14 residues. Germline CDR1 is SGDLS and CDR2 is YYNGEE. Written as DNA, the CDR3 is TGTGCCAGCAGCCCCGAAGGACAAACCTACGAGCAGTACTTC. Protein product: CASSPEGQTYEQYF.

This clone has a handful of counts. The chain is built from TRBV4-3 and TRBJ1-1; D gene uncertain. The CDR3 sequence is 14 residues long. V was trimmed by 0 bases and J by 10 bases, leaving 15 bases between them. The germline CDR1 and CDR2 sequences are LGHNA and YSLEER. The CDR3 DNA reads as TGCGCCAGCAGCCAAGACCCCCTGGCTGGTGGAGCTTTCTTT. Its translation is CASSQDPLAGGAFF.

To note about this clone: The junction shows a germline mismatch at one end, possibly a read error. The gene calls are TRBV7-7 and TRBJ2-5; 8 bases match TRBD2. Germline lookup yields CDR1 SSHAT and CDR2 FNYEAQ (reference sequence). The CDR3 loop spans 15 amino acids. DNA for the CDR3: TGTGCTAGCAGCTTACAGCGGGGGAACCAAGAGACCCAGTACTTC. It yields the protein CASSLQRGNQETQYF.

The CDR3 DNA reads as TGTGCCAGCCCAAAGCCCCAGGAAGGCTACAATGAGCAGTTCTTC. Its translation is CASPKPQEGYNEQFF. The chain couples TRBV3-1 (or the pseudogene TRBV3-2) to TRBJ2-1, with no clear D. This CDR3 is 15 amino acids long. CDR1 and CDR2 from the germline V gene are LGHDT and YNNKEL (reference sequence). With 8 bases removed from V and 3 bases from J, the gap between germline ends came to 17 bases.

DNA for the CDR3: TGTGCCATTACGACAGGTTCCTCTGGAAACACCATATATTTT. Encoded protein: CAITTGSSGNTIYF. The rearrangement uses TRBV10-3 and TRBJ1-3, with D possibly being TRBD1 (6 bases). Germline CDR1 is ENHRY and CDR2 is SYGVKD. The V and J ends lost 9 bases and 0 bases respectively, with 12 bases between them. The CDR3 is 14 residues long.

The chain uses TRBV7-2 and TRBJ2-7; D remains unclear. Germline CDR1 and CDR2: SGHTA and FQGNSA. The CDR3 runs to 14 residues. V was trimmed by 5 bases and J by 1 base, leaving 12 bases between them. This chain's CDR3 is CASSPALQSYEQYF. The CDR3, as DNA: TGTGCCAGCAGCCCAGCGCTACAGTCCTACGAGCAGTACTTC.

As to this clone: At one end the junction does not follow the germline gene, possibly because of a read error. The chain carries TRBV18 and TRBJ2-2; 10 bases are a match to TRBD1. The CDR3 spans 16 residues. In germline, CDR1 is KGHSH, CDR2 LQKENI. Here the CDR3 reads CASSPDRGRDTGKLFF. For the CDR3, the DNA is TGTGCCAGCTCACCGGACAGGGGGAGAGACACCGGGAAGCTGTTTTTT.

The chain carries TRBV18 and TRBJ2-3, with 10 bases identical to TRBD2. V dropped 3 bases and J dropped 2; count of bases not matched to a gene: 8. Germline CDR1 and CDR2: KGHSH and LQKENI. The CDR3 runs 17 residues. CDR3: CASSPPLLAGSTDTQYF. The CDR3, as DNA: TGTGCCAGCTCACCCCCCCTACTAGCGGGGTCCACAGATACGCAGTATTTT.

This clone appeared a single time. The chain carries TRBV24-1 and TRBJ1-1; D unresolved. The CDR3 has 14 residues. The ends were cut back, 0 bases at V and 0 bases at J, with 4 bases in the middle. Germline values: CDR1 KGHDR, CDR2 SFDVKD. The CDR3 DNA is TGTGCCACCAGTGATTTGGGGGTGAACACTGAAGCTTTCTTT. Protein sequence: CATSDLGVNTEAFF.

This chain connects TRBV2 to TRBJ2-2; D remains unclear. The CDR3 sequence is 16 residues long. Per the germline V gene, CDR1 is SNHLY and CDR2 is FYNNEI. Trimming shortened V by 4 bases and J by 0 bases, and 12 bases separated the two germline ends. The CDR3 DNA reads TGTGCCAGCAGTGGGGTTGTGGGGTCGAACACCGGGGAGCTGTTTTTT. Protein sequence: CASSGVVGSNTGELFF.

CDR3 sequence (DNA): TGTGCCAGCAGCTCAGCGATAAGACAGGGGTCGACAGGCTACACCTTC. As protein: CASSSAIRQGSTGYTF. V and J are TRBV7-9 and TRBJ1-2; 8 bases are a match to TRBD1. Germline CDR1 SEHNR, CDR2 FQNEAQ (reference sequence). V lost 4 bases, J lost 8 bases, and 15 bases stayed unmatched. This CDR3 is 16 amino acids long. Full variable domain (outside the CDR3, taken from reference TRBV7-9 and TRBJ1-2): DTGVSQNPRHKITKRGQNVTFRCDPISEHNRLYWYRQTLGQGPEFLTYFQNEAQLEKSRLLSDRFSAERPKGSFSTLEIQRTEQGDSAMYLCASSSAIRQGSTGYTFGSGTRLTVV.

V gene TRBV10-3 combines with J gene TRBJ2-7, with D possibly being TRBD1 or TRBD2 (5 bases each). Trimming took off 2 bases at V and 0 bases at J, with 11 bases between the two ends. Germline values: CDR1 ENHRY, CDR2 SYGVKD. CDR3 size: 15 residues. CDR3 residues: CAISEAGAPSYEQYF. CDR3 DNA: TGTGCCATCAGTGAGGCCGGGGCCCCCTCCTACGAGCAGTACTTC.

The V call is TRBV19, the J call TRBJ1-6; TRBD1 is a possible D gene (6 bases). V was clipped by 3 bases and J by 7 bases, with 7 bases between them. The germline V gene encodes CDR1 LNHDA and CDR2 SQIVND (reference sequence). This CDR3 has 13 residues. CDR3 sequence: CASSMDSNSPLHF. CDR3 bases: TGTGCCAGTAGTATGGACAGCAATTCACCCCTCCACTTT.

The V gene is TRBV6-5, the J gene TRBJ1-2; 10 nucleotides agree with TRBD1. The CDR3 contains 15 residues. J gave up 5 bases and V 6 bases, and 9 bases lay outside the gene matches. In germline, CDR1 is MNHEY, CDR2 SVGAGI. The CDR3 here is CASSSPGQGSYGYTF. CDR3 DNA: TGTGCCAGCAGCTCACCGGGACAGGGGTCGTATGGCTACACCTTC.

This clone occurred once. The rearrangement links TRBV6-5 to TRBJ2-1; 7 bases match TRBD1. The V and J ends lost 6 bases and 6 bases, in that order; junction bases with no gene match: 2. Germline V gene lookup returns CDR1 MNHEY and CDR2 SVGAGI. The CDR3 length is 12 residues. In DNA form, the CDR3 reads TGTGCCAGCAGGAGGACAGGCAATGAGCAGTTCTTC. Its translation is CASRRTGNEQFF.